The clone carrying this T cell receptor beta chain was seen just once. The sample comes from a study of blood T cell repertoires in COVID-19. Overall study context: Sites across the United States, Italy and Spain contributed samples from acute and convalescent COVID-19. From T cells, B-cell-depleted T cells, or PBMCs came the material, which was cDNA or gDNA.

Clones were read by immunoSEQ multiplex PCR, and TCRdb kept only the in-frame ones, dropping some. This table holds about 250,000 clones, roughly 90% found once. CDR3 length equals 13 residues. With 0 bases removed from V and 11 bases from J, the gap between germline ends came to 16 bases. The V gene's germline CDR1 is GTSNPN and CDR2 SVGIG (reference sequence). Sample: peripheral blood. The sequence was collected from a woman between 25 and 40 years old with active or convalescent COVID-19. The V gene is TRBV30, the J gene TRBJ1-1; D may be TRBD1 (5 bases). The CDR3: CAWSVAQALRAFF. CDR3 DNA sequence: TGTGCCTGGAGTGTAGCACAGGCCCTGCGGGCTTTCTTT. The entire variable domain, with the rest obtained from reference TRBV30 and TRBJ1-1, is as follows: SQTIHQWPATLVQPVGSPLSLECTVEGTSNPNLYWYRQAAGRGLQLLFYSVGIGQISSEVPQNLSASRPQDRQFILSSKKLLLSDSGFYLCAWSVAQALRAFFGQGTRLTVV.